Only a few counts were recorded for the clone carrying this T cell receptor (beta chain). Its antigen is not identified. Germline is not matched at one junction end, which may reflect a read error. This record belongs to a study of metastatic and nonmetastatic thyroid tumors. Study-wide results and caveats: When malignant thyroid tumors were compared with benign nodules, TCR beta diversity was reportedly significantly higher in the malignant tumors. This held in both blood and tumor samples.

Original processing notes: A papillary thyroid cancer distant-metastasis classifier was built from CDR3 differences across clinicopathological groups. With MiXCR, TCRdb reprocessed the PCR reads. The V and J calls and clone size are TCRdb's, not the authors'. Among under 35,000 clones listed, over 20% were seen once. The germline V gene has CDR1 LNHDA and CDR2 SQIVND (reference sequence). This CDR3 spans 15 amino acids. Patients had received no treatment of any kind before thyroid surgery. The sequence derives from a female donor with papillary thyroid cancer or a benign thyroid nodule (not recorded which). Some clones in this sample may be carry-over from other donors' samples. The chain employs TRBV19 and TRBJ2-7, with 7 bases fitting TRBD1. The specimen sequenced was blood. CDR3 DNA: TGTGCCAGTAGTCCGACGAGACAGGGTCCCTACGAGAAGTACTTC. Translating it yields CASSPTRQGPYEKYF.